The 8 T cell receptor beta chains below were found in one sample sequenced in a study of cytomegalovirus exposure and HLA in healthy donors. 13 Jbeta primers and 60 Vbeta primers were used for the PCR. This table comes from immunoSEQ multiplex PCR, and its TCRdb copy is limited to in-frame clones, with some not included. The sample contains roughly 120,000 clones, less than 80% of which appear only once. Sequenced sample: PBMCs. These receptors were obtained from a man in his forties or fifties in good health and CMV-seronegative.

J is TRBJ2-7 and V is TRBV2; 8 nucleotides line up with TRBD1. This CDR3 is 14 amino acids long. Germline CDR1 and CDR2: SNHLY and FYNNEI. V dropped 5 bases and J dropped 2; count of bases not matched to a gene: 5. CDR3 bases: TGTGCCAGCAGTCAGACAGGGGACGCCTACGAGCAGTACGTC. Its protein product is CASSQTGDAYEQYV.

The chain has TRBV9 and TRBJ2-5; D perhaps matches TRBD1 (6 bases). V was shortened by 3 bases and J by 2 bases, with 14 bases between the two germline ends. CDR1 is SGDLS and CDR2 is YYNGEE in the germline V gene. The CDR3 spans 15 residues. The CDR3, as DNA: TGTGCCAGCAGCGCTTTTACAGGGCAGCAAGAGACCCAGTACTTC. Protein sequence: CASSAFTGQQETQYF.

The gene calls are TRBV5-4 and TRBJ2-3; D possibly corresponds to TRBD2 (5 bases). Between the trimmed V and J ends, which lost 3 bases and 4 bases, there was a span of 15 bases. The germline V gene has CDR1 SGHNT and CDR2 YYREEE (reference sequence). This CDR3 has 15 amino acids. The CDR3 spells CASSSGLFSPDTQYF. The CDR3, as DNA: TGTGCCAGCAGCTCAGGACTGTTTTCCCCAGATACGCAGTATTTT.

This chain connects TRBV18 to TRBJ1-4; 7 bases line up with TRBD1. With V trimmed by 0 bases and J by 2 bases, 0 bases remained unmatched. The CDR3 consists of 15 residues. Germline assignment: CDR1 KGHSH and CDR2 LQKENI. Written as DNA, the CDR3 is TGTGCCAGCTCACCACCGGGACAGACTAATGAAAAACTGTTTTTT. This sequence encodes CASSPPGQTNEKLFF.

The chain uses TRBV5-1 and TRBJ2-5, with 10 bases identical to TRBD1. V was clipped by 0 bases and J by 4 bases; unmatched bases: 3. This CDR3 is built from 15 residues. Per germline, CDR1 SGHRS and CDR2 YFSETQ. Here the CDR3 reads CASSLEWTGGETQYF. The CDR3 DNA follows: TGCGCCAGCAGCTTGGAGTGGACAGGGGGAGAGACCCAGTACTTC.

This sequence joins TRBV9 and TRBJ1-6; D gene ambiguous. Germline assignment: CDR1 SGDLS and CDR2 YYNGEE. The CDR3 is 15 residues long. The V gene lost 0 bases and the J gene lost 10 bases, with 14 bases spanning the gap. CDR3 nucleotide sequence: TGTGCCAGCAGCGTAGGGCCGGGTGGAACCTCACCCCTCCACTTT. Protein: CASSVGPGGTSPLHF.

The genes are TRBV18 and TRBJ2-6; 7 nucleotides agree with TRBD1. CDR1 is KGHSH and CDR2 is LQKENI in the germline V gene. V shed 4 bases and J 0 bases; nucleotides not matched to a gene: 12. This CDR3 contains 19 residues. The CDR3 coding sequence is TGTGCCAGCTCACAGAACCACAGGGGTTCCTACTCTGGGGCCAACGTCCTGACTTTC. It translates to CASSQNHRGSYSGANVLTF.

This chain uses TRBV6-5 with TRBJ1-1; 8 nucleotides align to TRBD1. This CDR3 region has 12 residues. After removal of 10 bases from V and 3 bases from J, the junction contained 4 bases not matched to a gene. CDR1 and CDR2 from the germline V gene are MNHEY and SVGAGI. This chain's CDR3 is CATRGRYTEAFF. The CDR3 DNA reads as TGTGCCACCAGGGGGCGGTACACTGAAGCTTTCTTT.